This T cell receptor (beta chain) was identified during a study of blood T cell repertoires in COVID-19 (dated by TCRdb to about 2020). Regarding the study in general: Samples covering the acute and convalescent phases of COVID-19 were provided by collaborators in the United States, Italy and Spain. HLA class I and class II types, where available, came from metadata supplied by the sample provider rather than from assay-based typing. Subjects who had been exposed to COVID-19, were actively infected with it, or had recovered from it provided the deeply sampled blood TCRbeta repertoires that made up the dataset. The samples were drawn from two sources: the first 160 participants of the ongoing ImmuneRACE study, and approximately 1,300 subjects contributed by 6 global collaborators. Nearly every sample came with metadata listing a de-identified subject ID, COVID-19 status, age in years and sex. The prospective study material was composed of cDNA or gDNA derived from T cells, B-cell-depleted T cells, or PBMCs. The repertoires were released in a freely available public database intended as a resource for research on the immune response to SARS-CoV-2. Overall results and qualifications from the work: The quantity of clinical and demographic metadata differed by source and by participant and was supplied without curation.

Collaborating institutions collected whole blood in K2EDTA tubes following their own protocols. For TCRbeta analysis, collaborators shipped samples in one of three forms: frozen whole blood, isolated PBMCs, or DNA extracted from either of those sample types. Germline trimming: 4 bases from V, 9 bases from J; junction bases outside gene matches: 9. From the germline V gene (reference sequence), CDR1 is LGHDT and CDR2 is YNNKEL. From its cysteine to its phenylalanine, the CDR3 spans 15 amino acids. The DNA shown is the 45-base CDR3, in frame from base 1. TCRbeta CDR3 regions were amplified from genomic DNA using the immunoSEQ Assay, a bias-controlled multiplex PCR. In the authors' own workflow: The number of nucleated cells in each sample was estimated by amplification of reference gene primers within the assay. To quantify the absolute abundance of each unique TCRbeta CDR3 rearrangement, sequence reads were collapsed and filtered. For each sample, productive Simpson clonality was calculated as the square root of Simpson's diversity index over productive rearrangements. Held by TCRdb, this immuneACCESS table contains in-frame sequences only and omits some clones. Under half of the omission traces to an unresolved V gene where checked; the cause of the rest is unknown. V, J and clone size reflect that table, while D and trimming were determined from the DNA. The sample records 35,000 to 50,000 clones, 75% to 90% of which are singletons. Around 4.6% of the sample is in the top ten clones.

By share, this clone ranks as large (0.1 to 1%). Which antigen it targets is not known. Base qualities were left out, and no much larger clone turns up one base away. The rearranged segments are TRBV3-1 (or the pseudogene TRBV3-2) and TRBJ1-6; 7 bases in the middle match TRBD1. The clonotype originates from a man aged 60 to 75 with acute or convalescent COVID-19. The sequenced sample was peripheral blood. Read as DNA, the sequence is TGTGCCAGCAGCCGAAAACGACAGGGTCGTTCACCCCTCCACTTT. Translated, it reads CASSRKRQGRSPLHF.